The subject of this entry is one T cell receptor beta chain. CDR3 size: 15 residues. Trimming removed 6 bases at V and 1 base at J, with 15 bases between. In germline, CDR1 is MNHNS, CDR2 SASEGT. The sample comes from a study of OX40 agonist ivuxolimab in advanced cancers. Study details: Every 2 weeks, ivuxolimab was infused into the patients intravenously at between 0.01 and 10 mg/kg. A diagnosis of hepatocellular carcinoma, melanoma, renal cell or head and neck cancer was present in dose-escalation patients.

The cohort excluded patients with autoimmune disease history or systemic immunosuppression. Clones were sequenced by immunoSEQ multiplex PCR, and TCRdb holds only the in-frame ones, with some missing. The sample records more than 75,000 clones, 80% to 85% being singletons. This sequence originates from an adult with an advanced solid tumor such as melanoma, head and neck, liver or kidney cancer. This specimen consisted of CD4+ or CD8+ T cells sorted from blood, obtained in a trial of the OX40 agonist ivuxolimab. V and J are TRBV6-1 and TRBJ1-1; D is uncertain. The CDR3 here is CASSAHGSANTEAFF. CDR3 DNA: TGTGCCAGCAGCGCCCACGGGTCGGCGAACACTGAAGCTTTCTTT.